This is a list of T cell receptor beta chains from one sample in a study of T cells after yellow fever vaccination. Using its own MiXCR run on the 5' RACE reads, TCRdb lists one record per CDR3 protein. Here the sample spans some 300,000 distinct CDR3 sequences, about 10% being singletons. This material consisted of CD4+ T cells sorted from PBMCs, taken 5 days after the yellow fever booster vaccination. Receptors were obtained from a man aged 18 to 29 who received the YFV17D yellow fever vaccine. CDR3s include the opening cysteine and the closing phenylalanine or tryptophan. D genes are given only for firm matches. Clone size is not always given. Where it is, it says once, few, many or a class for expanded clones.

>few|TRBV4-2|-|TRBJ2-1
TGTGCCAGCAGCCAAGTTGATAGCTGGGACAATGAGCAGTTCTTC
CASSQVDSWDNEQFF
>many|TRBV7-2|TRBD2|TRBJ2-5
TGTGCCAGCAGCTTAGCGATTACTAGCGGGGGGCGGGAGACCCAGTACTTC
CASSLAITSGGRETQYF
>few|TRBV29-1|TRBD1|TRBJ1-2
TGCAGCGTTGATCCCCTTTACAGGGGGGCTAACTATGGCTACACCTTC
CSVDPLYRGANYGYTF
>few|TRBV11-1|-|TRBJ2-2
TGTGCCAGCAGCCAAAGAACAGCTCTCCAGACCGGGGAGCTGTTTTTT
CASSQRTALQTGELFF
>many|TRBV12-3/TRBV12-4|-|TRBJ1-3
TGTGCCAGCAGGCGCGACGGGAACTCTGGAAACACCATATATTTT
CASRRDGNSGNTIYF
>-|TRBV6-5|-|TRBJ1-1
TGTGCCAGCAGTCGTACCGCGGGGAGGACTGAAGCTTTCTTT
CASSRTAGRTEAFF
>-|TRBV20-1|-|TRBJ2-5
TGCAGTGCAACCGAGACTAGACCCCGACCGGAGACCCAGTACTTC
CSATETRPRPETQYF
>many|TRBV20-1|-|TRBJ2-1
TGCAGTGCTAGTACGGGGAGCTCCTACAATGAGCAGTTCTTC
CSASTGSSYNEQFF
>-|TRBV4-1|TRBD1|TRBJ2-5
TGCGCCAGCAGCCCGGACAGGGACAAGACCCAGTACTTC
CASSPDRDKTQYF
>-|TRBV15|-|TRBJ2-1
TGTGCCACCAGCAGAGGTTCCGGGCGAGGCTCCTACAATGAGCAGTTCTTC
CATSRGSGRGSYNEQFF
>few|TRBV2|TRBD1|TRBJ1-2
TGTGCCAGCATCCTTGGACAGGGAGATACCTATGGCTACACCTTC
CASILGQGDTYGYTF
>few|TRBV11-3|-|TRBJ2-3
TGTGCCAGCAGCACGCGGGGCACAGATACGCAGTATTTT
CASSTRGTDTQYF
>many|TRBV4-1|-|TRBJ1-5
TGCGCCAGCAGCCAAGATGAGGGGTATCAGCCCCAGCATTTT
CASSQDEGYQPQHF
>few|TRBV25-1|-|TRBJ1-5
TGTGCCAGCAGTGAATATAGCAATCAGCCCCAGCATTTT
CASSEYSNQPQHF
>-|TRBV6-6|TRBD1|TRBJ1-2
TGTGCCAGCAGTTTTGACAGGGGGTATGGCTACACCTTC
CASSFDRGYGYTF
>few|TRBV4-2|-|TRBJ2-3
TGTGCCAGCAGCCAAGCTGGCAGGGGGGGCACAGATACGCAGTATTTT
CASSQAGRGGTDTQYF
>-|TRBV24-1|-|TRBJ1-4
TGTGCCACCAGTGATTTAACAGCCGAGGCAACTAATGAAAAACTGTTTTTT
CATSDLTAEATNEKLFF
>few|TRBV5-5|-|TRBJ1-3
TGTGCCAGCAGCTTAGAGGCGCACGGAAACACCATATATTTT
CASSLEAHGNTIYF
>many|TRBV28|TRBD1|TRBJ2-2
TGTGCCACCCCAGGACAGGGAGCGAACACCGGGGAGCTGTTTTTT
CATPGQGANTGELFF
>-|TRBV7-7|-|TRBJ1-4
TGTGCCAGCAGCTTATACCAGAATGAAAAACTGTTTTTT
CASSLYQNEKLFF
>-|TRBV7-9|-|TRBJ1-4
TGTGCCAGCAGCTTAGTGGAAACGAATGAAAAACTGTTTTTT
CASSLVETNEKLFF
>many|TRBV7-2|TRBD1|TRBJ1-6
TGTGCCAGCAGCCCGCCCGGACAGGGCACCCTCCACTTT
CASSPPGQGTLHF
>few|TRBV12-3/TRBV12-4|TRBD1|TRBJ1-2
TGTGCCAGCAGTTTATACAGGGGGCGGTTTTCTGGCTACACCTTC
CASSLYRGRFSGYTF